Listed here are 18 T cell receptor beta chains from one sample, sequenced in a study of early stage breast cancer tumors. Clones were sequenced by immunoSEQ multiplex PCR, and TCRdb holds only the in-frame ones, with some missing. The sample shows around 53,000 clones, under 95% of them seen only once. The sample comprised blood. These receptors all come from a person aged 65 to 79 with breast cancer.

J is TRBJ1-2 and V is TRBV30; D unresolved. Per germline, CDR1 GTSNPN and CDR2 SVGIG (reference sequence). V dropped 0 bases and J dropped 3 bases, with 8 bases sitting between them. The CDR3 runs 13 residues. Here the CDR3 reads CAWSVSRDYGYTF. The CDR3 region has the DNA TGTGCCTGGAGTGTATCACGGGACTATGGCTACACCTTC. The full variable domain, in which reference TRBV30 and TRBJ1-2 provide the parts outside the CDR3, is SQTIHQWPATLVQPVGSPLSLECTVEGTSNPNLYWYRQAAGRGLQLLFYSVGIGQISSEVPQNLSASRPQDRQFILSSKKLLLSDSGFYLCAWSVSRDYGYTFGSGTRLTVV.

V and J are TRBV9 and TRBJ2-7; D might be TRBD1 (5 bases). With 2 bases removed from V and 5 bases from J, the gap between germline ends came to 11 bases. Germline values: CDR1 SGDLS, CDR2 YYNGEE. The CDR3 has 13 amino acids. Written as DNA, the CDR3 is TGTGCCAGCAGCGTTAGTATAGGGGACGAGCAGTACTTC. Its translation is CASSVSIGDEQYF. Together with reference TRBV9 and TRBJ2-7, the CDR3 gives the full variable domain: DSGVTQTPKHLITATGQRVTLRCSPRSGDLSVYWYQQSLDQGLQFLIQYYNGEERAKGNILERFSAQQFPDLHSELNLSSLELGDSALYFCASSVSIGDEQYFGPGTRLTVT.

The rearrangement links TRBV10-1 to TRBJ1-5; D is unclear. V lost 6 bases, J lost 7 bases, and 13 bases lay in between. The CDR3 contains 13 residues. From germline, CDR1 is WNHNN and CDR2 SYGVQD (reference sequence). The chain's CDR3 is CASSPENGQPQHF. CDR3 bases: TGCGCCAGCAGCCCAGAAAATGGCCAGCCCCAGCATTTT.

The rearrangement links TRBV5-1 to TRBJ1-2, with 9 bases that match TRBD1. The CDR3 has 17 amino acids. Germline CDR1 is SGHRS and CDR2 is YFSETQ. The trim removed 4 bases at V and 1 base at J, leaving 11 bases unmatched. Here the CDR3 reads CASSRGSDRGYNYGYTF. The CDR3 coding sequence is TGCGCCAGCAGCAGAGGATCGGACAGGGGATATAACTATGGCTACACCTTC.

The chain links TRBV29-1 to TRBJ1-1; 8 positions match TRBD1. This CDR3 spans 13 amino acids. Losses at the gene ends were 6 bases for V and 1 base for J; bases not matched to a gene: 4. Germline V gene lookup returns CDR1 SQVTM and CDR2 ANQGSEA. This CDR3 is CSVRQGRNTEAFF. CDR3 sequence (DNA): TGCAGCGTAAGACAGGGGCGGAACACTGAAGCTTTCTTT.

The chain carries TRBV11-2 and TRBJ1-2; D remains ambiguous. CDR1 and CDR2 (germline): SGHAT, FQNNGV. The ends were cut back, 5 bases at V and 3 bases at J, with 16 bases in the middle. This CDR3 region has 15 residues. CDR3 DNA: TGTGCCAGCAGCCCGCGGGTCCGGGAAGACTATGGCTACACCTTC. Amino acid sequence: CASSPRVREDYGYTF.

The V gene is TRBV28, the J gene TRBJ1-5; D is unresolved. V shed 3 bases and J shed 6 bases, with 12 bases lying between them. The germline gives CDR1 MDHEN, CDR2 SYDVKM. The CDR3 consists of 14 residues. The CDR3 loop is CASSFGGIGQPQHF. DNA of the CDR3: TGTGCCAGCAGTTTCGGCGGGATCGGTCAGCCCCAGCATTTT. The variable domain in full, completed from reference TRBV28 and TRBJ1-5, reads DVKVTQSSRYLVKRTGEKVFLECVQDMDHENMFWYRQDPGLGLRLIYFSYDVKMKEKGDIPEGYSVSREKKERFSLILESASTNQTSMYLCASSFGGIGQPQHFGDGTRLSIL.

The V gene is TRBV29-1, the J gene TRBJ1-5; D is perhaps TRBD1 (5 bases). Germline loops: CDR1 SQVTM, CDR2 ANQGSEA. The CDR3 sequence is 14 residues long. V dropped 4 bases and J dropped 1 base, with 11 bases sitting between them. The CDR3, as DNA: TGCAGCGTTGCCTCAGGGAGGAGCAATCAGCCCCAGCATTTT. Translated, it gives CSVASGRSNQPQHF.

This clone was found once. The V call is TRBV25-1, the J call TRBJ1-5, with D possibly matching TRBD1 (5 bases). In germline, CDR1 is MGHDK, CDR2 SYGVNS. V was cut by 9 bases and J by 0 bases, with 12 bases left in between. The CDR3 has 14 amino acids. CDR3 region: CASQRGNSNQPQHF. The CDR3 DNA sequence: TGTGCCAGTCAAAGGGGAAATAGCAATCAGCCCCAGCATTTT.

The chain employs TRBV19 and TRBJ1-2, with D maybe TRBD1 (6 bases). Deletions cut 10 bases from V and 4 bases from J, with 13 bases between. CDR1 is LNHDA and CDR2 is SQIVND in the germline V gene (reference sequence). The CDR3 loop spans 12 amino acids. The CDR3: CATRQEIYGYTF. CDR3 bases: TGTGCCACCCGACAGGAGATCTATGGCTACACCTTC.

The chain uses TRBV7-9 and TRBJ1-1, with a tentative D call TRBD1 (5 bases). The germline V and J ends were trimmed by 3 bases and 4 bases, with 9 bases remaining between them. Germline V gene sequence: CDR1 SEHNR, CDR2 FQNEAQ (reference sequence). The CDR3 contains 13 residues. CDR3 nucleotide sequence: TGTGCCAGCAGCTTCTCAGGGCCCACTGAAGCTTTCTTT. The encoded protein is CASSFSGPTEAFF.

The chain uses TRBV4-1 and TRBJ1-2, with TRBD1 matching 7 bases. The CDR3 is 20 residues long. Per germline, CDR1 MGHRA and CDR2 YSYEKL. Trimming took 2 bases from V and 0 from J; bases not matched to a gene: 18. CDR3: CASSQYEGARLWPSNYGYTF. The CDR3 DNA sequence: TGCGCCAGCAGCCAATACGAGGGGGCGCGACTCTGGCCCTCTAACTATGGCTACACCTTC.

The chain couples TRBV10-2 to TRBJ1-5; TRBD1 matches at 7 bases. The germline CDR1 and CDR2 sequences are WSHSY and SAAADI. The CDR3 is 15 amino acids. Trimming cost V 7 bases and J 1 base; bases outside gene matches: 7. The CDR3 protein is CASTTGTVSNQPQHF. The CDR3 DNA is TGCGCCAGCACCACGGGGACAGTGAGCAATCAGCCCCAGCATTTT.

The chain has TRBV28 and TRBJ1-1, with a possible D match to TRBD1 (6 bases). Germline CDR1 MDHEN, CDR2 SYDVKM. V was pared by 5 bases and J by 2 bases, with 12 bases between. This CDR3 is built from 14 residues. The CDR3 region is CASSPGTPNTEAFF. The CDR3 nucleotides are TGTGCCAGCAGTCCCGGGACACCTAACACTGAAGCTTTCTTT.

The rearrangement uses TRBV14 and TRBJ2-3, with no clear D. V dropped 1 base and J dropped 2 bases, with 10 bases sitting between them. Germline-derived CDR1 and CDR2 are SGHDN and FVKESK. The CDR3 has 15 amino acids. DNA of the CDR3: TGTGCCAGCAGCCAAGTGGGCCCCCACACAGATACGCAGTATTTT. Protein: CASSQVGPHTDTQYF.

The rearrangement joins TRBV5-1 to TRBJ2-7, with D tentatively TRBD2 (7 bases). CDR1 is SGHRS and CDR2 is YFSETQ in the germline V gene. There are 21 residues in the CDR3. The V end lost 0 bases, the J end lost 3 bases, and 31 bases lay between the germline ends. The CDR3 DNA reads as TGCGCCAGCAGCTTGGGGGACTACAGGGTAGGTTCAACCCCCCGTTACTACGAGCAGTACTTC. Residues: CASSLGDYRVGSTPRYYEQYF.

This clone has just one count. The chain has TRBV7-3 and TRBJ2-3; TRBD1 might be the D (6 bases). The germline V gene encodes CDR1 SGHTA and CDR2 FQGTGA. The length of the CDR3 is 14 residues. V lost 6 bases to trimming and J lost 6 bases, with 16 bases between them. The CDR3 loop is CASSPGHSTDTQYF. In DNA form, the CDR3 reads TGTGCCAGCAGTCCGGGACACTCCACGGATACGCAGTATTTT. The whole variable domain, remainder taken from reference TRBV7-3 and TRBJ2-3, is GAGVSQTPSNKVTEKGKYVELRCDPISGHTALYWYRQSLGQGPEFLIYFQGTGAADDSGLPNDRFFAVRPEGSVSTLKIQRTERGDSAVYLCASSPGHSTDTQYFGPGTRLTVL.

This clone was seen more than once but under ten times. V and J are TRBV11-2 and TRBJ1-5; 7 bases are shared with TRBD1. Germline V gene lookup returns CDR1 SGHAT and CDR2 FQNNGV. The CDR3 runs to 13 residues. With 4 bases clipped from V and 6 bases from J, the junction kept 3 bases outside the gene matches. CDR3 nucleotides: TGTGCCAGCAGCTCCGACAGGGCTCAGCCCCAGCATTTT. This encodes CASSSDRAQPQHF.